This TCR beta chain was recovered during a study of OX40 agonist ivuxolimab in advanced cancers. On this clone: At one end, the junction sequence differs from germline, possibly due to a read error.

TCRdb keeps only in-frame clones here, not all; method: immunoSEQ multiplex PCR. The sample records roughly 48,000 clones, 79% being singletons. The germline CDR1 and CDR2 sequences are GTSNPN and SVGIG (reference sequence). CDR3 length: 11 residues. This clonotype was obtained from an adult with an advanced solid tumor such as melanoma, head and neck, liver or kidney cancer. The rearrangement uses TRBV30 and TRBJ1-1; 7 positions agree with TRBD1. This specimen was CD4+ or CD8+ T cells sorted from blood, taken in a trial of the OX40 agonist ivuxolimab. The CDR3 protein is CAWSRTGEASF. The CDR3 DNA follows: TGTGCCTGGAGTCGGACAGGAGAAGCTTCCTTT.